Given below is one T cell receptor (beta chain) in context. Antigen unknown. J gave up 5 bases and V 5 bases, and 7 bases lay outside the gene matches. The germline CDR1 and CDR2 sequences are SSHAT and FNYEAQ (reference sequence). The CDR3 contains 16 residues. The sample belongs to a study of shared clonotypes between healthy human individuals. Study at large: Used for every donor were three CD4 naive, three CD4 memory, two CD8 naive and one CD8 memory plate.

Study-wide points: A reduction in generation probabilities was seen for non-shared clonotypes relative to those shared by all four donors. About 5% of naive CD4 clonotypes were shared across four donors.

The authors split each subset's genomic DNA evenly across several immunoSEQ plates. Sequencing was performed with immunoSEQ multiplex PCR; in TCRdb, only in-frame clones are kept and a portion is missing. The table lists millions of clones, 90% to 95% of them singletons. The sequenced sample consisted of naive CD4+ T cells from PBMCs. Subset reported: CD45RA+ positively selected. The rearrangement joins TRBV7-7 to TRBJ2-1; 12 positions match TRBD2. The clonotype was recovered from a man between 18 and 35 years old in good health. Some clones in this sample may be carry-over from other donors' samples. The CDR3 coding sequence is TGTGCCAGCAGCCGTGGGCTAGCGGGAGGGGACAATGAGCAGTTCTTC. It yields the protein CASSRGLAGGDNEQFF. Full variable domain (remainder filled in from reference TRBV7-7 and TRBJ2-1): GAGVSQSPRYKVTKRGQDVTLRCDPISSHATLYWYQQALGQGPEFLTYFNYEAQPDKSGLPSDRFSAERPEGSISTLTIQRTEQRDSAMYRCASSRGLAGGDNEQFFGPGTRLTVL.